This T cell receptor beta chain was sequenced during a study of T cells in Graves' hyperthyroidism and ophthalmopathy. This clonotype appeared many times. Per germline, CDR1 SGHVS and CDR2 FQNEAQ. V gave up 5 bases and J gave up 0 bases, with 7 bases separating them. The CDR3 runs to 13 residues. Amplification of TCR beta CDR3 regions used RNA as the template. Researchers ran a first-round RT-PCR on the TCR CDR3 using the HTBI primer set. Each CDR3 protein is one row after TCRdb ran MiXCR on the multiplex PCR reads. The data show hundreds of thousands of distinct CDR3 sequences, about half seen once. V is TRBV7-8 and J is TRBJ1-1; D not resolved. Specimen: peripheral blood or thyroid tissue (not recorded which). This sequence was found in a woman between 18 and 30 years old with Graves' hyperthyroidism. CDR3 in amino acids: CASSQQLNTEAFF. As DNA, the CDR3 is TGTGCCAGCAGCCAACAGTTGAACACTGAAGCTTTCTTT.